These 28 T cell receptor beta chains came from one sample sequenced in a study of CD8+ T cells in alopecia areata. After isolation, RNA underwent reverse transcription to generate cDNA as the sequencing template. Sequencing used immunoSEQ multiplex PCR; TCRdb keeps in-frame clones, though not all of them. The table has more than 110,000 clones, about 56% seen once. Indicated treatment: oral pan-JAK inhibitor, 5-10 mg twice daily. Sequences were derived from CD8+ T cells sorted from blood, sampled at week 4, from a patient treated with tofacitinib. These receptors were collected from a human donor with alopecia areata.

Only a few counts were recorded for this clone. The genes are TRBV5-1 and TRBJ1-1; D remains ambiguous. CDR3 length equals 14 residues. Germline CDR1 and CDR2: SGHRS and YFSETQ. Deletions cut 5 bases from V and 0 bases from J, with 11 bases between. Here the CDR3 DNA reads TGCGCCAGCAGACAGACACTAATGAACACTGAAGCTTTCTTT. Translated, it gives CASRQTLMNTEAFF. Combining the CDR3 with reference TRBV5-1 and TRBJ1-1 gives the whole variable domain KAGVTQTPRYLIKTRGQQVTLSCSPISGHRSVSWYQQTPGQGLQFLFEYFSETQRNKGNFPGRFSGRQFSNSRSEMNVSTLELGDSALYLCASRQTLMNTEAFFGQGTRLTVV.

Ten or more counts support this clone. The chain links TRBV6-5 to TRBJ2-7, with D tentatively TRBD2 (6 bases). The V gene lost 6 bases and the J gene lost 10 bases, with 16 bases spanning the gap. CDR3 length equals 12 residues. Germline values: CDR1 MNHEY, CDR2 SVGAGI. The CDR3 spells CASSPGTPQQYF. The DNA of the CDR3 is TGTGCCAGCAGCCCCGGGACTCCTCAACAGTACTTC.

This rearrangement joins TRBV18 to TRBJ2-7, with D unclear. Looked up from germline, CDR1 is KGHSH and CDR2 is LQKENI. With 3 bases removed from V and 3 bases from J, the gap between germline ends came to 9 bases. The CDR3 totals 13 residues. In DNA form, the CDR3 reads TGTGCCAGCTCACCGTTAGGAAGCTACGAGCAGTACTTC. It encodes CASSPLGSYEQYF.

The CDR3 sequence: CASSQDSTGDTEAFF. CDR3 sequence (DNA): TGCGCCAGCAGCCAAGACTCCACAGGAGACACTGAAGCTTTCTTT. This chain links TRBV4-1 with TRBJ1-1; D is possibly TRBD1 (5 bases). The germline V and J ends were trimmed by 0 bases and 3 bases, with 11 bases remaining between them. Germline CDR1 MGHRA, CDR2 YSYEKL. This CDR3 is 15 amino acids long.

Comment on this clone: A read error may produce the germline difference seen at one junction end. This chain connects TRBV15 to TRBJ1-4; D perhaps matches TRBD1 (5 bases). Germline values: CDR1 LNHNV, CDR2 YYDKDF (reference sequence). The CDR3 covers 13 residues. The CDR3 protein is CATSRTLEGTPGF. The CDR3 nucleotides read TGTGCCACCAGCAGGACTTTAGAGGGGACTCCGGGGTTT.

This clone was picked up a small number of times. The same CDR3 is also encoded by other DNA sequences in this sample. This chain joins TRBV29-1 and TRBJ2-7, with 9 bases that match TRBD1. Germline V gene data show CDR1 as SQVTM and CDR2 as ANQGSEA. V lost 6 bases to trimming and J lost 3 bases; unmatched junction nucleotides: 3. The CDR3 totals 12 residues. CDR3 protein: CSVEGQGYEQYF. The CDR3 DNA is TGCAGCGTCGAGGGACAGGGCTACGAGCAGTACTTC.

This clone has just one count. The chain employs TRBV7-8 and TRBJ1-5, with D tentatively TRBD1 (6 bases). Germline V gives CDR1 SGHVS, CDR2 FQNEAQ. The CDR3 totals 15 residues. Deletions cut 2 bases from V and 5 bases from J, with 13 bases between. The CDR3 spells CASSLITGKDQPQHF. In DNA, the CDR3 is TGTGCCAGCAGCTTAATTACAGGGAAAGATCAGCCCCAGCATTTT.

This clone was seen repeatedly, ten times or more. The CDR3 loop is CSVEPTSGGAYNEQFF. The DNA for the CDR3 is TGCAGCGTTGAACCGACTAGCGGGGGGGCGTACAATGAGCAGTTCTTC. V usage is TRBV29-1 and J usage is TRBJ2-1; 14 bases map to TRBD2. CDR1 is SQVTM and CDR2 is ANQGSEA in the germline V gene. With 2 bases clipped from V and 4 bases from J, the junction kept 4 bases outside the gene matches. CDR3 length: 16 residues.

This clone was picked up a small number of times. The chain joins TRBV19 to TRBJ1-1; 7 bases fit TRBD1. The CDR3 length is 14 residues. V lost 9 bases, J lost 5 bases, and 12 bases stayed unmatched. CDR1 is LNHDA and CDR2 is SQIVND in the germline V gene (reference sequence). CDR3 bases: TGTGCCAGCAGAACAGGGGATGAATGGACTGAAGCTTTCTTT. Its translation is CASRTGDEWTEAFF.

V gene TRBV10-3 combines with J gene TRBJ2-3, with D possibly TRBD1 on 5 matching bases. V dropped 3 bases and J dropped 0 bases, with 7 bases sitting between them. Germline values: CDR1 ENHRY, CDR2 SYGVKD. This CDR3 has 14 amino acids. In DNA form, the CDR3 reads TGTGCCATCAGTGACCAGGGAAGCACAGATACGCAGTATTTT. This translates into CAISDQGSTDTQYF.

V is TRBV30 and J is TRBJ2-7; D is undetermined. Germline CDR1 is GTSNPN and CDR2 is SVGIG (reference sequence). V was clipped by 0 bases and J by 2 bases, with 5 bases between them. The CDR3 extends over 12 amino acids. CDR3: CAWSVDTYEQYF. The DNA of the CDR3 is TGTGCCTGGAGTGTAGATACCTACGAGCAGTACTTC.

The chain is built from TRBV30 and TRBJ2-3, with 8 bases lining up with TRBD2. The CDR3 sequence is 15 residues long. Germline CDR1 and CDR2: GTSNPN and SVGIG (reference sequence). Trimming removed 2 bases from V and 0 bases from J; junction bases left unmatched: 4. Written as DNA, the CDR3 is TGTGCCTGGAGTACAGCGGGGGTGAGCACAGATACGCAGTATTTT. Its protein is CAWSTAGVSTDTQYF.

DNA for the CDR3: TGCAGCGTCGGAGACAGCCGTGCCATCCAAGAGACCCAGTACTTC. Its protein is CSVGDSRAIQETQYF. The rearrangement joins TRBV29-1 to TRBJ2-5; a possible D gene is TRBD1 (5 bases). Trimming left V 6 bases short and J 1 base short, with 18 bases between. Germline CDR1 is SQVTM and CDR2 is ANQGSEA. The CDR3 totals 15 residues.

The chain carries TRBV7-9 and TRBJ2-5, with D possibly matching TRBD2 (5 bases). The CDR3 runs 15 residues. Germline V CDR1 and CDR2: SEHNR, FQNEAQ (reference sequence). V lost 6 bases, J lost 0 bases, and 14 bases lay in between. CDR3 sequence: CASSSSGDYQETQYF. CDR3 bases: TGTGCCAGCAGTTCATCCGGGGATTACCAAGAGACCCAGTACTTC.

A few counts support this clone. This chain uses TRBV6-5 with TRBJ1-4, with D perhaps matching TRBD1 (6 bases). Germline V gene sequence: CDR1 MNHEY, CDR2 SVGAGI. This CDR3 comprises 13 residues. V was clipped by 2 bases and J by 8 bases, with 9 bases between them. CDR3 sequence reads: CASSYGGAEKLFF. The CDR3 DNA sequence: TGTGCCAGCAGTTACGGGGGGGCGGAAAAACTGTTTTTT.

The rearrangement uses TRBV9 and TRBJ2-7; possible D gene TRBD2, 6 bases. Germline CDR1 SGDLS, CDR2 YYNGEE. V lost 5 bases and J lost 0, with 9 bases in between. This CDR3 spans 13 amino acids. CDR3 amino acids: CASSHGSSYEQYF. CDR3 nucleotide sequence: TGTGCCAGCAGTCACGGGAGCTCCTACGAGCAGTACTTC.

This clone has more than one count but fewer than ten. This chain uses TRBV5-1 with TRBJ1-5, with no clear D. The CDR3 is 12 amino acids. CDR1 SGHRS and CDR2 YFSETQ come from the germline V gene. V lost 0 bases to trimming and J lost 6 bases, with 4 bases between them. In DNA, the CDR3 is TGCGCCAGCAGCTTGGATGGTCAGCCCCAGCATTTT. Its protein product is CASSLDGQPQHF.

The V call is TRBV4-1, the J call TRBJ2-7, with D perhaps matching TRBD1 (6 bases). The germline gives CDR1 MGHRA, CDR2 YSYEKL. V gave up 1 base and J gave up 2 bases, with 12 bases separating them. This CDR3 contains 15 residues. CDR3 DNA sequence: TGCGCCAGCAGCCAAGGGACAGCTAATCCCTACGAGCAGTACTTC. Translating it yields CASSQGTANPYEQYF.

V and J are TRBV30 and TRBJ1-1, with D uncertain. The CDR3 has 12 amino acids. Trimming stripped 2 bases from V and 0 bases from J, with 4 bases between. Germline CDR1 GTSNPN, CDR2 SVGIG (reference sequence). CDR3 coding DNA: TGTGCCTGGAGTATTGTGAACACTGAAGCTTTCTTT. Amino acids: CAWSIVNTEAFF.

The J gene is TRBJ2-5, the V gene TRBV15, with 8 bases fitting TRBD1. V was clipped by 4 bases and J by 2 bases; unmatched bases: 12. The CDR3 runs 17 residues. Germline-derived CDR1 and CDR2 are LNHNV and YYDKDF (reference sequence). The CDR3 sequence: CATSTGTGLFGQETQYF. For the CDR3, the DNA is TGTGCCACCAGCACGGGGACAGGTCTTTTTGGGCAAGAGACCCAGTACTTC.

The chain carries TRBV11-2 and TRBJ2-1; D gene uncertain. The CDR3 loop spans 12 amino acids. V was shortened by 5 bases and J by 7 bases, with 9 bases between the two germline ends. Germline lookup yields CDR1 SGHAT and CDR2 FQNNGV. The DNA of the CDR3 is TGTGCCAGCAGCCCCGGTGGGAATGAGCAGTTCTTC. Translating gives CASSPGGNEQFF.

The sample holds a few counts of this clone. The chain joins TRBV27 to TRBJ2-6, with a possible D match to TRBD2 (5 bases). Germline CDR1 and CDR2: MNHEY and SMNVEV (reference sequence). Trimming shortened V by 3 bases and J by 1 base, and 7 bases separated the two germline ends. The CDR3 extends over 15 amino acids. The CDR3 DNA reads as TGTGCCAGCAGTTTCGGGGTTTCTGGGGCCAACGTCCTGACTTTC. Translation: CASSFGVSGANVLTF.

Only a few counts were recorded for this clone. This chain links TRBV18 with TRBJ2-7; the match to TRBD2 covers 8 bases. Germline assignment: CDR1 KGHSH and CDR2 LQKENI. The CDR3 totals 14 residues. Trimming took 3 bases from V and 4 from J; bases not matched to a gene: 5. In DNA form, the CDR3 reads TGTGCCAGCTCACCGGGACTAGGTTTTTACGAGCAGTACTTC. Amino acid sequence: CASSPGLGFYEQYF.

The V call is TRBV19, the J call TRBJ2-7, with 9 bases aligning to TRBD1. V was clipped by 3 bases and J by 2 bases; unmatched bases: 5. CDR1 is LNHDA, CDR2 SQIVND, per germline (reference sequence). This CDR3 region has 15 residues. CDR3 sequence: CASSMPGQGTYEQYF. In DNA form, the CDR3 reads TGTGCCAGTAGTATGCCGGGACAGGGCACCTACGAGCAGTACTTC.

The chain carries TRBV30 and TRBJ2-7; D is ambiguous. There are 12 residues in the CDR3. Trimming stripped 0 bases from V and 3 bases from J, with 6 bases between. CDR1 and CDR2 (germline): GTSNPN, SVGIG (reference sequence). This chain's CDR3 is CAWSVASYEQYF. In DNA, the CDR3 is TGTGCCTGGAGTGTGGCCAGCTACGAGCAGTACTTC.

The chain carries TRBV5-6 and TRBJ1-2; 10 bases are a match to TRBD1. CDR1 is SGHDT and CDR2 is YYEEEE in the germline V gene. Trimming removed 4 bases from V and 2 bases from J; junction bases left unmatched: 2. CDR3 length: 14 residues. As DNA, the CDR3 is TGTGCCAGCAGCGCGGGACAGGGGAACTATGGCTACACCTTC. This translates into CASSAGQGNYGYTF.

This clone came up many times. The rearrangement joins TRBV11-2 to TRBJ2-2; unclear D gene. CDR3 length: 15 residues. Deletions cut 1 base from V and 4 bases from J, with 10 bases between. Germline lookup yields CDR1 SGHAT and CDR2 FQNNGV. In DNA form, the CDR3 reads TGTGCCAGCAGCTTAGTAGGGAAAGCCACCGGGGAGCTGTTTTTT. Amino acid sequence: CASSLVGKATGELFF.

CDR3 nucleotide sequence: TGTGCCTGGAGTGAAGGACTGGACACTGAAGCTTTCTTT. It yields the protein CAWSEGLDTEAFF. The chain combines TRBV30 with TRBJ1-1; D remains ambiguous. The germline CDR1 and CDR2 sequences are GTSNPN and SVGIG (reference sequence). V was cut by 1 base and J by 3 bases, with 9 bases left in between. This CDR3 is 13 amino acids long. The variable domain in full, completed from reference TRBV30 and TRBJ1-1, reads SQTIHQWPATLVQPVGSPLSLECTVEGTSNPNLYWYRQAAGRGLQLLFYSVGIGQISSEVPQNLSASRPQDRQFILSSKKLLLSDSGFYLCAWSEGLDTEAFFGQGTRLTVV.